These 18 T cell receptor beta chains came from one sample sequenced in a study of early stage breast cancer tumors. Only in-frame clones appear in the TCRdb table, and some are missing; sequencing was by immunoSEQ multiplex PCR. The sample lists around 40,000 clones; around 70% were seen once. Sequencing was carried out using blood. The receptor set was obtained from a person aged 45-60 years with breast cancer.

The CDR3, as DNA: TGTGCCAGCAGCGGAACGCGAGGCGAGCAGTTCTTC. This sequence encodes CASSGTRGEQFF. The chain joins TRBV9 to TRBJ2-1; D is unclear. The CDR3 is 12 residues long. Trimming left V 3 bases short and J 10 bases short, with 11 bases between. Germline V gives CDR1 SGDLS, CDR2 YYNGEE.

The chain employs TRBV10-2 and TRBJ2-5, with 7 bases identical to TRBD1. Per germline, CDR1 WSHSY and CDR2 SAAADI. The CDR3 is 14 amino acids. The V segment lost 4 bases and the J segment 5 bases; nucleotides outside the gene matches: 7. The CDR3 region has the DNA TGCGCCAGCAGTGGGGTAGGGGGCAGGGAGACCCAGTACTTC. Protein sequence: CASSGVGGRETQYF.

CDR3 amino acids: CASSLSLAAALSYEQYF. The CDR3 DNA reads TGTGCCAGCAGTTTATCTCTGGCGGCCGCGCTCTCCTACGAGCAGTACTTC. This rearrangement joins TRBV27 to TRBJ2-7; D gene unclear. The germline gives CDR1 MNHEY, CDR2 SMNVEV (reference sequence). Trimming took 0 bases from V and 0 from J, leaving 15 bases between them. The CDR3 runs to 17 residues.

V and J are TRBV5-1 and TRBJ2-2, with D maybe TRBD2 (6 bases). This CDR3 region has 15 residues. V dropped 0 bases and J dropped 5 bases, with 11 bases sitting between them. CDR1 SGHRS and CDR2 YFSETQ come from the germline V gene. The CDR3 sequence: CASSLAQGGTGELFF. In DNA form, the CDR3 reads TGCGCCAGCAGCTTGGCTCAGGGAGGTACCGGGGAGCTGTTTTTT.

The rearrangement joins TRBV5-1 to TRBJ2-1, with TRBD2 matching 8 bases. CDR1 is SGHRS, CDR2 YFSETQ, per germline. The J segment lost 2 bases and the V segment lost 0 bases, leaving 4 bases of the junction unmatched. This CDR3 region has 16 residues. The CDR3 DNA reads as TGCGCCAGCAGCTTGGAAGGGACTAGTACCTACAATGAGCAGTTCTTC. Amino acids: CASSLEGTSTYNEQFF.

This clone appeared once. The chain employs TRBV15 and TRBJ2-5; TRBD1 matches 8 bases. The CDR3 spans 15 residues. Germline V CDR1 and CDR2: LNHNV, YYDKDF (reference sequence). Trimming removed 0 bases from V and 3 bases from J; junction bases left unmatched: 3. The CDR3 DNA reads as TGTGCCACCAGCAGAGACAGGACAGGGAAAGAGACCCAGTACTTC. It is translated as CATSRDRTGKETQYF.

The chain couples TRBV25-1 to TRBJ2-1, with 12 positions matching TRBD2. Trimming cost V 3 bases and J 4 bases; bases outside gene matches: 4. The germline CDR1 and CDR2 sequences are MGHDK and SYGVNS. The CDR3 totals 16 residues. Here the CDR3 DNA reads TGTGCCAGCAGTGACGTGGGACTAGCGGGTTACAATGAGCAGTTCTTC. This codes for CASSDVGLAGYNEQFF.

This sequence joins TRBV5-6 and TRBJ2-2, with D unresolved. The CDR3 consists of 14 residues. Germline CDR1 and CDR2: SGHDT and YYEEEE. Deletions cut 4 bases from V and 1 base from J, with 8 bases between. The CDR3 protein is CASSLSRNTGELFF. The CDR3 DNA sequence: TGTGCCAGCAGCCTAAGTAGGAACACCGGGGAGCTGTTTTTT.

The CDR3 sequence: CASSIPTGYGYTF. In DNA, the CDR3 is TGTGCCAGTAGTATTCCGACAGGCTATGGCTACACCTTC. The chain is built from TRBV19 and TRBJ1-2; D is perhaps TRBD1 (6 bases). Germline values: CDR1 LNHDA, CDR2 SQIVND (reference sequence). The ends were cut back, 3 bases at V and 4 bases at J, with 9 bases in the middle. The CDR3 has 13 residues.

This chain links TRBV2 with TRBJ2-1; D might be TRBD1 (5 bases). CDR3 size: 11 residues. CDR1 SNHLY and CDR2 FYNNEI come from the germline V gene. V was shortened by 7 bases and J by 5 bases, with 6 bases between the two germline ends. CDR3 amino acids: CASTRDNEQFF. The CDR3 bases are TGTGCCAGCACCAGGGACAATGAGCAGTTCTTC.

The chain couples TRBV7-6 to TRBJ2-7; 7 nucleotides line up with TRBD1. The CDR3 contains 13 residues. Per germline, CDR1 SGHVS and CDR2 FNYEAQ. V gave up 4 bases and J gave up 6 bases; unmatched junction bases: 6. The CDR3 DNA reads TGTGCCAGCAGCTCGACAGGGATAGGCGAGCAGTACTTC. Its protein is CASSSTGIGEQYF. Together with reference TRBV7-6 and TRBJ2-7, the CDR3 gives the full variable domain: GAGVSQSPRYKVTKRGQDVALRCDPISGHVSLYWYRQALGQGPEFLTYFNYEAQQDKSGLPNDRFSAERPEGSISTLTIQRTEQRDSAMYRCASSSTGIGEQYFGPGTRLTVT.

The CDR3 nucleotides read TGTGCCAGCAGCATTAGCGGATACAATGAGCAGTTCTTC. It is translated as CASSISGYNEQFF. V is TRBV7-6 and J is TRBJ2-1, with a weak D call TRBD2 (6 bases). This CDR3 is 13 amino acids long. Germline V gene lookup returns CDR1 SGHVS and CDR2 FNYEAQ. V gave up 5 bases and J gave up 4 bases, with 9 bases separating them.

This clone was picked up a small number of times. The CDR3 region is CASSPRGPFSGNTIYF. CDR3 nucleotide sequence: TGTGCCAGTAGCCCCAGGGGGCCTTTCTCTGGAAACACCATATATTTT. This rearrangement joins TRBV19 to TRBJ1-3, with 8 positions matching TRBD1. Germline CDR1 LNHDA, CDR2 SQIVND (reference sequence). V lost 6 bases and J lost 0; bases outside the gene matches: 7. The CDR3 runs to 16 residues.

The chain employs TRBV9 and TRBJ2-2, with D uncertain. The CDR3 extends over 16 amino acids. The germline V gene encodes CDR1 SGDLS and CDR2 YYNGEE. Trimming pared 3 bases from V and 0 bases from J, leaving 12 bases between. DNA for the CDR3: TGTGCCAGCAGCGACAAATACCTTCCGAACACCGGGGAGCTGTTTTTT. Translating gives CASSDKYLPNTGELFF.

The rearrangement uses TRBV7-9 and TRBJ2-3; TRBD1 is a possible D gene (6 bases). This CDR3 region has 15 residues. Trimming shortened V by 5 bases and J by 5 bases, and 17 bases separated the two germline ends. Germline V gene data show CDR1 as SEHNR and CDR2 as FQNEAQ (reference sequence). The CDR3 region is CASSPPPGAGDTQYF. CDR3 bases: TGTGCCAGCAGCCCCCCCCCAGGGGCCGGAGATACGCAGTATTTT.

V usage is TRBV7-9 and J usage is TRBJ2-7; 9 bases are shared with TRBD1. The V and J ends lost 0 bases and 5 bases, in that order; junction bases with no gene match: 2. Germline CDR1 and CDR2: SEHNR and FQNEAQ (reference sequence). This CDR3 has 14 amino acids. CDR3 protein: CASSLAGTGNEQYF. The CDR3 DNA reads as TGTGCCAGCAGCTTAGCCGGGACAGGGAACGAGCAGTACTTC.

The V call is TRBV2, the J call TRBJ1-4, with D tentatively TRBD1 (5 bases). V dropped 2 bases and J dropped 5 bases, with 12 bases sitting between them. Germline V lookup: CDR1 SNHLY, CDR2 FYNNEI. The CDR3 spans 15 residues. The CDR3, as DNA: TGTGCCAGCAGTGAAAAGGGCAGGGCAAATGAAAAACTGTTTTTT. Its translation is CASSEKGRANEKLFF.

The chain uses TRBV29-1 and TRBJ1-4, with D possibly being TRBD1 (5 bases). Germline loops: CDR1 SQVTM, CDR2 ANQGSEA. Between the trimmed V and J ends, which lost 4 bases and 8 bases, there was a span of 14 bases. This CDR3 spans 13 amino acids. Here the CDR3 reads CSVGQRQSEKLFF. DNA for the CDR3: TGCAGCGTTGGGCAAAGACAGAGCGAAAAACTGTTTTTT. The whole variable domain, remainder taken from reference TRBV29-1 and TRBJ1-4, is SAVISQKPSRDICQRGTSLTIQCQVDSQVTMMFWYRQQPGQSLTLIATANQGSEATYESGFVIDKFPISRPNLTFSTLTVSNMSPEDSSIYLCSVGQRQSEKLFFGSGTQLSVL.